A selection of T cell receptor beta chains follows, all from one sample in a study of blood T cell repertoires in COVID-19. Method: immunoSEQ multiplex PCR; TCRdb's copy keeps in-frame clones and lacks some. Of about 120,000 clones listed, about two thirds are singletons. The sequenced sample was peripheral blood. The source is a human donor with acute or convalescent COVID-19. The donor label of this sample is uncertain. Each CDR3 is given with its conserved first and last residue. The D gene is left open where the match is weak. Size values are once, few and many counts, or a class for expanded clones, and some rows have none.

J: TRBJ1-3
D: -
size: -
V: TRBV5-1
DNA: TGCGCCAGCAAAAAACAGGGTGGAAACACCATATATTTT
CDR3: CASKKQGGNTIYF

J: TRBJ2-3
D: TRBD2
size: -
V: TRBV24-1
DNA: TGTGCCACCAGTTTGGGAGGTAGCGGGCTAATATCAGATACGCAGTATTTT
CDR3: CATSLGGSGLISDTQYF

J: TRBJ2-5
D: TRBD1
size: once
V: TRBV27
DNA: TGTGCCAGCAGTTTATATTCAGGGGGCGCAGAGACCCAGTACTTC
CDR3: CASSLYSGGAETQYF

J: TRBJ1-3
D: TRBD1
size: few
V: TRBV3-1/TRBV3-2
DNA: TGTGCCAGCAGCCAAGTAGCAGGGGGAGGAAACACCATATATTTT
CDR3: CASSQVAGGGNTIYF

J: TRBJ1-2
D: -
size: -
V: TRBV3-1/TRBV3-2
DNA: TGTGCCAGCAGCCCCGGAGGAAAGAACTATGGCTACACCTTC
CDR3: CASSPGGKNYGYTF

J: TRBJ2-6
D: TRBD1
size: -
V: TRBV6-5
DNA: TGTGCCGTTGGACAGGCGGAAGTTGGGGCCAACGTCCTGACTTTC
CDR3: CAVGQAEVGANVLTF

J: TRBJ1-3
D: -
size: -
V: TRBV6-6
DNA: TGTGCCAGCAGATCCGGGTCGATCGGTGGAAACACCATATATTTT
CDR3: CASRSGSIGGNTIYF

J: TRBJ2-1
D: TRBD2
size: -
V: TRBV7-6
DNA: TGTGCCAGCAGCTCTAACCGGGGGGGCAATGAGCAGTTCTTC
CDR3: CASSSNRGGNEQFF

J: TRBJ1-1
D: -
size: -
V: TRBV11-2
DNA: TGTGCCAGCAGCAGCCTCGGACAGTCCGAGGCTTTCTTT
CDR3: CASSSLGQSEAFF

J: TRBJ2-5
D: TRBD1
size: -
V: TRBV11-2
DNA: TGTGCCAGCAGCTTTCGGGACAGGGGCCGCACAGAGACCCAGTACTTC
CDR3: CASSFRDRGRTETQYF

J: TRBJ1-2
D: -
size: -
V: TRBV30
DNA: TGTGCCTGGAGTGTACACAGGGTGCACACCTTC
CDR3: CAWSVHRVHTF

J: TRBJ1-1
D: -
size: -
V: TRBV6-1
DNA: TGTGCCAGCCGTTTTGAGGATGAAGCTTTCTTT
CDR3: CASRFEDEAFF

J: TRBJ2-2
D: TRBD1
size: -
V: TRBV7-2
DNA: TGTGCCAGCAGCCGCTCCGGGACAGTCTTTACCGGGGAGCTGTTTTTT
CDR3: CASSRSGTVFTGELFF

J: TRBJ1-5
D: -
size: many
V: TRBV4-1
DNA: TGCGCCAGCAGCCAAGATTGGGAGCTCAATCAGCCCCAGCATTTT
CDR3: CASSQDWELNQPQHF

J: TRBJ1-1
D: TRBD1
size: many
V: TRBV30
DNA: TGTGCCTGGAGTAAGACAGGGGACACTGAAGCTTTCTTT
CDR3: CAWSKTGDTEAFF

J: TRBJ1-5
D: -
size: -
V: TRBV9
DNA: TGTGCCAGCAGCGTAGAACATCCGGGCCCCGGGGGTCAGCCCCAGCATTTT
CDR3: CASSVEHPGPGGQPQHF

J: TRBJ2-3
D: -
size: -
V: TRBV18
DNA: TGTGCCAGCTCACCACCGGGGCCAGGGATAGATACGCAGTATTTT
CDR3: CASSPPGPGIDTQYF

J: TRBJ1-1
D: -
size: -
V: TRBV7-2
DNA: TGTGCCAGCAGCTTAGTATTCGAGGGCCCGAACACTGAAGCTTTCTTT
CDR3: CASSLVFEGPNTEAFF

J: TRBJ1-5
D: -
size: once
V: TRBV6-2/TRBV6-3
DNA: TGTGCCAGCAGTTACTCGACTGCCCAAGGAAATCAGCCCCAGCATTTT
CDR3: CASSYSTAQGNQPQHF

J: TRBJ1-2
D: -
size: -
V: TRBV9
DNA: TGTGCCAGCAGCGTAGTGGCGGGAAAGGGCTATGGCTACACCTTC
CDR3: CASSVVAGKGYGYTF

J: TRBJ1-6
D: TRBD1
size: once
V: TRBV19
DNA: TGTGCCAGTAGTATAGAACGGGACAGGAACAATTCACCCCTCCACTTT
CDR3: CASSIERDRNNSPLHF

J: TRBJ1-6
D: TRBD1
size: -
V: TRBV9
DNA: TGTGCCAGCAGCGCAAGCCGGGACAGGGATAATTCACCCCTCCACTTT
CDR3: CASSASRDRDNSPLHF

J: TRBJ1-2
D: -
size: -
V: TRBV25-1
DNA: TGTGCCAGCAAGGACAGCCACTATGGCTACACCTTC
CDR3: CASKDSHYGYTF

J: TRBJ2-1
D: TRBD2
size: -
V: TRBV4-2
DNA: TGTGCCAGCAGCCACGGACTAGCGGGGGAAAATGAGCAGTTCTTC
CDR3: CASSHGLAGENEQFF

J: TRBJ1-5
D: TRBD1
size: -
V: TRBV28
DNA: TGTGCCAGCAGTTCCCTCGGGACAGGTTTTAGCAATCAGCCCCAGCATTTT
CDR3: CASSSLGTGFSNQPQHF

J: TRBJ2-5
D: TRBD1
size: -
V: TRBV3-1/TRBV3-2
DNA: TGTGCCAGCAGCCAAGTGATCGGGACAGGGAGGAGGAAGGAGACCCAGTACTTC
CDR3: CASSQVIGTGRRKETQYF